These 8 T cell receptor beta chains originate from one sample sequenced in a study of CD8 T cells in Susac syndrome. RNA totalling about 0.45 to 1 ug underwent reverse transcription with random hexamers. TCRdb re-called the immunoSEQ multiplex PCR reads with MiXCR, one entry per CDR3 protein. The sample shows roughly 130,000 distinct CDR3 sequences, nearly 96% of them seen only once. The sequenced material came from CD4+ T cells from PBMCs. These receptors came from a human donor with Susac syndrome.

The rearrangement uses TRBV12-3 or TRBV12-4 and TRBJ2-2, with D uncertain. The CDR3 consists of 14 residues. Trimming took 4 bases from V and 8 from J, leaving 14 bases between them. The chain's CDR3 is CASSSNSPVGELFF. The DNA for the CDR3 is TGTGCCAGCAGTTCAAACTCCCCAGTAGGGGAGCTGTTTTTT.

The chain uses TRBV5-6 and TRBJ2-7; a weak D match, TRBD1 (6 bases). CDR3 length equals 14 residues. V lost 2 bases, J lost 0 bases, and 9 bases lay in between. The germline V gene has CDR1 SGHDT and CDR2 YYEEEE. The CDR3 here is CASSFTGSSYEQYF. The CDR3 nucleotides read TGTGCCAGCAGCTTTACAGGGTCCTCCTACGAGCAGTACTTC.

This chain links TRBV19 with TRBJ1-5; D unclear. Trimming left V 1 base short and J 3 bases short, with 7 bases between. Germline V gene lookup returns CDR1 LNHDA and CDR2 SQIVND (reference sequence). This CDR3 spans 14 amino acids. CDR3 DNA sequence: TGTGCCAGTAGTATAGCTGGGCTCAATCAGCCCCAGCATTTT. As protein: CASSIAGLNQPQHF.

A single count supports this clonotype. The V gene is TRBV7-2, the J gene TRBJ1-2; D may be TRBD1 (6 bases). In germline, CDR1 is SGHTA, CDR2 FQGNSA. Trimming removed 6 bases at V and 7 bases at J, with 15 bases between. The CDR3 contains 13 residues. CDR3 amino acids: CASSFTGTVGYTF. The CDR3 DNA is TGTGCCAGCAGTTTTACAGGGACGGTTGGCTACACCTTC.

This clonotype was detected once. V usage is TRBV28 and J usage is TRBJ1-1; D is ambiguous. V lost 7 bases and J lost 11, with 20 bases in between. From germline, CDR1 is MDHEN and CDR2 SYDVKM. The CDR3 is 13 amino acids. The CDR3: CASTPRPGFGAFF. The CDR3 DNA reads as TGTGCCAGCACCCCTCGTCCGGGATTTGGGGCTTTCTTT.

The CDR3 reads CSVEGDRGLREQYF. The CDR3 bases are TGCAGCGTTGAGGGGGACAGGGGGCTGCGCGAGCAGTACTTC. This chain joins TRBV29-1 and TRBJ2-7; 12 positions match TRBD1. Germline values: CDR1 SQVTM, CDR2 ANQGSEA. With 3 bases clipped from V and 6 bases from J, the junction kept 6 bases outside the gene matches. The CDR3 is made up of 14 amino acids.

The chain links TRBV19 to TRBJ1-5, with no clear D. Between the trimmed V and J ends, which lost 5 bases and 7 bases, there was a span of 12 bases. The CDR3 runs 13 residues. Germline loops: CDR1 LNHDA, CDR2 SQIVND (reference sequence). CDR3 in amino acids: CASSGQVIQPQHF. CDR3 sequence (DNA): TGTGCCAGTAGTGGGCAGGTAATACAGCCCCAGCATTTT.

The V call is TRBV20-1, the J call TRBJ1-2; a possible D gene is TRBD1 (5 bases). CDR1 is DFQATT, CDR2 SNEGSKA, per germline (reference sequence). V lost 0 bases and J lost 8, with 10 bases in between. The CDR3 loop spans 12 amino acids. CDR3: CSARDGAGGYTF. The CDR3 nucleotides are TGCAGTGCTAGAGATGGGGCTGGAGGCTACACCTTC.